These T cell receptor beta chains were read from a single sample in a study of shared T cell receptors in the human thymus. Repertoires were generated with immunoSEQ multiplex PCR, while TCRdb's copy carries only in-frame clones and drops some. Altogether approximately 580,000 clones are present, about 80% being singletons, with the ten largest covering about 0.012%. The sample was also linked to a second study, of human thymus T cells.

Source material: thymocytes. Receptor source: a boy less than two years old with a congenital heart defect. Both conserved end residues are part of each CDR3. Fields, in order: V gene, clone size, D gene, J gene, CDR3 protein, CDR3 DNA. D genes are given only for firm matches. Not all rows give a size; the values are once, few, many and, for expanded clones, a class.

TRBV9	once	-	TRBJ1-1	CASSAKILTEAPRGGTEAFF	TGTGCCAGCAGCGCCAAGATATTGACAGAGGCCCCCCGGGGAGGGACTGAAGCTTTCTTT
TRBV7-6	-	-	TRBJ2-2	CASSLAVGELFF	TGTGCCAGCAGCTTAGCCGTCGGGGAGCTGTTTTTT
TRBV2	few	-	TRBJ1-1	CASPNCPSNTEAFF	TGTGCCAGCCCGAACTGCCCCTCGAACACTGAAGCTTTCTTT
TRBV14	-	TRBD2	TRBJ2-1	CASSQDWERESYNEQFF	TGTGCCAGCAGCCAAGATTGGGAGCGGGAGTCCTACAATGAGCAGTTCTTC
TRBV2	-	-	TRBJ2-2	CASSGGRGDAGELFF	TGTGCCAGCAGTGGGGGCAGGGGAGACGCCGGGGAGCTGTTTTTT
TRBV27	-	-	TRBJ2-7	CASSRLVAIGGYEQYF	TGTGCCAGCAGCCGACTAGTCGCTATTGGAGGCTACGAGCAGTACTTC
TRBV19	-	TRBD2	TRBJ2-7	CASSPLAGGPYEQYF	TGTGCCAGTAGTCCTCTAGCGGGAGGTCCCTACGAGCAGTACTTC
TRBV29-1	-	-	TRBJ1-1	CSVHHVGAEAFF	TGCAGCGTTCACCATGTAGGGGCTGAAGCTTTCTTT
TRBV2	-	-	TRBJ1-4	CASSPAVIPGHGPNEKLFF	TGTGCCAGCAGTCCCGCAGTGATCCCGGGACACGGACCTAATGAAAAACTGTTTTTT
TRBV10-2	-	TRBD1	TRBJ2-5	CASSGTGWEQETQYF	TGCGCCAGCAGTGGGACAGGGTGGGAACAAGAGACCCAGTACTTC
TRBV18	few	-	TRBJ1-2	CASSPSAGLDYGYTF	TGTGCCAGCTCACCATCGGCAGGGCTCGACTATGGCTACACCTTC
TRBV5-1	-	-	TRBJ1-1	CASSFSTRSTEAFF	TGCGCCAGCAGCTTCTCAACAAGGAGCACTGAAGCTTTCTTT
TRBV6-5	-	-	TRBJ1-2	CASSYGSRGDGYTF	TGTGCCAGCAGTTATGGGTCCAGGGGCGACGGCTACACCTTC
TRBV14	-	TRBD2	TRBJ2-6	CASSQDRLAGALSGANVLTF	TGTGCCAGCAGCCAAGACCGTCTAGCGGGGGCCCTCTCTGGGGCCAACGTCCTGACTTTC
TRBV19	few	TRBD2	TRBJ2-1	CASSIDIGGRDNEQFF	TGTGCCAGTAGTATAGATATTGGCGGGAGGGACAATGAGCAGTTCTTC
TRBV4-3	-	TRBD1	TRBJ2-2	CASSQPSKGQGLTAGELFF	TGCGCCAGCAGCCAACCCAGCAAAGGACAGGGCCTAACCGCCGGGGAGCTGTTTTTT
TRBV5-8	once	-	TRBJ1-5	CASSFRSNQPQHF	TGTGCCAGCAGCTTCCGTAGCAATCAGCCCCAGCATTTT
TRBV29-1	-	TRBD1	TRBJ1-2	CSVRDREDGYTF	TGCAGCGTTCGGGACAGGGAGGATGGCTACACCTTC
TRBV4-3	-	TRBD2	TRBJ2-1	CASSQPGTSGSDNEQFF	TGCGCCAGCAGCCAACCCGGGACTAGCGGGAGCGACAATGAGCAGTTCTTC
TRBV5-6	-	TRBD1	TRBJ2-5	CASSYHRGLRAETQYF	TGTGCCAGCAGCTACCACAGGGGGCTGAGAGCGGAGACCCAGTACTTC
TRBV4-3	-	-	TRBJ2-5	CASSQVPPRSQYF	TGCGCCAGCAGCCAAGTGCCCCCTCGGTCCCAGTACTTC
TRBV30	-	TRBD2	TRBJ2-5	CAWTTDPGRARETQYF	TGTGCCTGGACCACCGACCCCGGGAGGGCCCGGGAGACCCAGTACTTC
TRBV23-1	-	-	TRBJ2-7	CASSRGFSYEQYF	TGCGCCAGCAGTCGGGGCTTCTCCTACGAGCAGTACTTC
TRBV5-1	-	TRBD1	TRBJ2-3	CASSLKQGPRTDTQYF	TGCGCCAGCAGCTTAAAACAGGGGCCTCGGACAGATACGCAGTATTTT
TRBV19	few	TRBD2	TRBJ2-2	CASRREGAGELFF	TGTGCCAGTAGACGGGAGGGGGCCGGGGAGCTGTTTTTT
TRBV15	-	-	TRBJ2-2	CATSRGGKNTGELFF	TGTGCCACCAGCAGAGGAGGGAAGAACACCGGGGAGCTGTTTTTT
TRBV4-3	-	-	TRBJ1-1	CASSPKDPLGAQNTEAFF	TGCGCCAGCAGCCCGAAAGATCCTCTAGGGGCACAGAACACTGAAGCTTTCTTT
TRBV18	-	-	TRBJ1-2	CASSPGGNYGYTF	TGTGCCAGCTCACCTGGGGGGAACTATGGCTACACCTTC
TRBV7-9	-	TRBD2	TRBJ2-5	CASSRGLADGETQYF	TGTGCCAGCAGCCGCGGACTAGCGGACGGGGAGACCCAGTACTTC
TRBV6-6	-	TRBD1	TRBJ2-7	CASSYTWDRLYEQYF	TGTGCCAGCAGTTACACGTGGGACAGACTATACGAGCAGTACTTC
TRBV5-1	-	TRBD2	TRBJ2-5	CASSPGLAGGPRETQYF	TGCGCCAGCAGCCCCGGACTAGCGGGAGGGCCTCGAGAGACCCAGTACTTC
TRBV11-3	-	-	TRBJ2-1	CASSSSDEQFF	TGTGCCAGCAGCTCGTCCGATGAGCAGTTCTTC
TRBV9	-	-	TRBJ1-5	CASSVTPGRNQPQHF	TGTGCCAGCAGCGTAACCCCCGGGAGGAATCAGCCCCAGCATTTT
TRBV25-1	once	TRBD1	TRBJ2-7	CASSVGQGGYEQYF	TGTGCCAGCAGTGTAGGACAGGGCGGCTACGAGCAGTACTTC
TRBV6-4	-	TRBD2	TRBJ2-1	CASRGPLAGPNNEQFF	TGTGCCAGCAGAGGCCCTCTAGCGGGACCTAACAATGAGCAGTTCTTC
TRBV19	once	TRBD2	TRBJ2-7	CASTMEAGGPNEQYF	TGTGCCAGTACAATGGAAGCGGGAGGTCCTAACGAGCAGTACTTC
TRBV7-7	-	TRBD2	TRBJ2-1	CASSSNEGLAGDEQFF	TGTGCCAGCAGCTCTAATGAGGGACTAGCAGGGGATGAGCAGTTCTTC
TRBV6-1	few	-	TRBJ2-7	CASSEVRGPHSYEQYF	TGTGCCAGCAGTGAAGTCCGCGGGCCCCACTCCTACGAGCAGTACTTC
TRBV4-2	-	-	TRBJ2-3	CASSQDWSGSTDTQYF	TGTGCCAGCAGCCAAGATTGGAGCGGTAGCACAGATACGCAGTATTTT
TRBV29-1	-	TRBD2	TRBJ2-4	CSVEAWAAGFSKNIQYF	TGCAGCGTTGAAGCATGGGCAGCGGGATTCTCTAAAAACATTCAGTACTTC
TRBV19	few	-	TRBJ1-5	CASSTLGRNVNQPQHF	TGTGCCAGTAGTACCTTGGGGAGGAATGTCAATCAGCCCCAGCATTTT
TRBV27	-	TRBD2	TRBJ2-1	CASSLAGGQVIEQFF	TGTGCCAGCAGTTTAGCGGGAGGGCAAGTTATTGAGCAGTTCTTC
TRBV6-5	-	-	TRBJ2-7	CASSYHIGSSYEQYF	TGTGCCAGCAGTTACCATATTGGGAGCTCCTACGAGCAGTACTTC
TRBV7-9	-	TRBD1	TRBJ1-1	CASSLVTGQGLEAFF	TGTGCCAGCAGCTTAGTTACGGGACAGGGTTTGGAAGCTTTCTTT
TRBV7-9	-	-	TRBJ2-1	CASSSGDCRGIPCREQFF	TGTGCCAGCAGCTCGGGAGATTGTAGGGGAATACCATGCAGGGAGCAGTTCTTC
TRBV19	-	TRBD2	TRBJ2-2	CASFKSGTTAGELFF	TGTGCCAGTTTTAAATCCGGGACTACGGCCGGGGAGCTGTTTTTT
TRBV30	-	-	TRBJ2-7	CAWTRSGRLYEQYF	TGTGCCTGGACAAGAAGCGGTCGGCTCTACGAGCAGTACTTC
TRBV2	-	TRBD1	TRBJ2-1	CASSEQGARQFF	TGTGCCAGCAGTGAACAGGGGGCTAGGCAGTTCTTC
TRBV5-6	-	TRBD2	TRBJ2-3	CASSLWPSGRVSTQYF	TGTGCCAGCAGCTTGTGGCCTAGCGGGAGGGTCAGTACGCAGTATTTT
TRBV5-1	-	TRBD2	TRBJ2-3	CASSRLAGGTSTDTQYF	TGCGCCAGCAGTCGACTAGCGGGAGGGACTAGCACAGATACGCAGTATTTT
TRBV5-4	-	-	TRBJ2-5	CASSLVAVGAPQETQYF	TGTGCCAGCAGCTTGGTGGCAGTAGGGGCGCCCCAAGAGACCCAGTACTTC
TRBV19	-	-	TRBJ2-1	CASSIGAPYNEQFF	TGTGCCAGTAGTATTGGGGCCCCCTACAATGAGCAGTTCTTC
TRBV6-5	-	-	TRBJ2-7	CASSNAQGAYEQYF	TGTGCCAGCAGTAACGCCCAGGGTGCCTACGAGCAGTACTTC
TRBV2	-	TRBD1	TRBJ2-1	CASRPWTGQTYNEQFF	TGTGCCAGCAGACCCTGGACAGGTCAGACCTACAATGAGCAGTTCTTC
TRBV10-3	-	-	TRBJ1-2	CAISESPQIRSSPINYGYTF	TGTGCCATCAGTGAGTCGCCGCAAATTCGAAGTAGCCCGATTAACTATGGCTACACCTTC
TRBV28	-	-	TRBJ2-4	CASSLRSALGNIQYF	TGTGCCAGCAGTTTACGTTCGGCCCTCGGGAACATTCAGTACTTC
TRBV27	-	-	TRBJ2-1	CASSLKTGGLRGSCEQFF	TGTGCCAGCAGTCTCAAAACCGGGGGACTCCGGGGTTCGTGTGAGCAGTTCTTC
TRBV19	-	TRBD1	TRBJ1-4	CASSLDRIMKKLFF	TGTGCCAGTAGTCTGGACAGGATAATGAAGAAACTGTTTTTT
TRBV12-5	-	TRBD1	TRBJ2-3	CASGLAGTGATDTQYF	TGTGCTAGTGGTTTGGCGGGGACAGGGGCCACAGATACGCAGTATTTT
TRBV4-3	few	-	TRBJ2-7	CASSQEQHTHYEQYF	TGCGCCAGCAGCCAAGAACAGCACACGCACTACGAGCAGTACTTC